The 16 T cell receptor beta chains below were found in one sample sequenced in a study of T cell repertoires in cytomegalovirus infection. TCRdb ran MiXCR on the reads and lists one entry per CDR3 protein. The repertoire holds about 920,000 distinct CDR3 sequences, about a third seen once, with over 12% in the top ten. No cognate antigen is known for these TCRs. The starting material was cultured CD8+ T cells from PBMCs, obtained from culture after CMV antigen stimulation. All receptors derive from a human donor in good health (CMV status not recorded). Some clones in this sample may be carry-over from other donors' samples.

This chain uses TRBV20-1 with TRBJ2-5; 9 bases fit TRBD2. In germline, CDR1 is DFQATT, CDR2 SNEGSKA (reference sequence). The length of the CDR3 is 15 residues. V trimming: 6 bases; J trimming: 3 bases; junction bases outside the gene matches: 11. Written as DNA, the CDR3 is TGCAGTGCGCCTCCCATCAGCGGGGGGAAAGAGACCCAGTACTTC. Amino acids: CSAPPISGGKETQYF.

This clonotype was seen a handful of times. The rearrangement links TRBV5-4 to TRBJ2-1; 10 nucleotides agree with TRBD1. CDR1 SGHNT and CDR2 YYREEE come from the germline V gene (reference sequence). V shed 3 bases and J 7 bases; nucleotides not matched to a gene: 10. This CDR3 has 16 residues. In DNA form, the CDR3 reads TGTGCCAGCAGCTCACCGGGACAGGGGATGACAAATGAGCAGTTCTTC. Translation: CASSSPGQGMTNEQFF.

The gene calls are TRBV7-4 and TRBJ2-7; 8 bases align to TRBD2. Germline V gives CDR1 SGHVT, CDR2 SQSDAQ. Unmatched junction bases numbered 6, after V lost 5 bases and J lost 0 bases. The CDR3 is made up of 15 amino acids. The CDR3 spells CASSEGAGASYEQYF. DNA for the CDR3: TGTGCCAGCAGCGAGGGAGCGGGGGCCTCCTACGAGCAGTACTTC.

Many counts were recorded for this clonotype. The V gene is TRBV6-1, the J gene TRBJ1-1; no clear D. V was trimmed by 6 bases and J by 3 bases, leaving 11 bases between them. Germline assignment: CDR1 MNHNS and CDR2 SASEGT. The CDR3 has 13 residues. The CDR3 here is CASSPNMHTEAFF. Here the CDR3 DNA reads TGTGCCAGCAGCCCAAACATGCACACTGAAGCTTTCTTT.

The chain is built from TRBV12-5 and TRBJ1-3; 10 bases fit TRBD1. Germline V gene lookup returns CDR1 LGHNT and CDR2 FRNRAP. This CDR3 contains 14 residues. The trim removed 5 bases at V and 6 bases at J, leaving 4 bases unmatched. The CDR3 is CASGPGTGENTIYF. The CDR3, as DNA: TGTGCTAGTGGTCCCGGGACAGGGGAAAACACCATATATTTT.

Only a few counts were recorded for this clonotype. The V call is TRBV12-3 or TRBV12-4, the J call TRBJ1-1; a possible D gene is TRBD1 (5 bases). Trimming stripped 6 bases from V and 1 base from J, with 21 bases between. The CDR3 has 17 residues. This CDR3 reads CASSLPPPGRRNTEAFF. The CDR3 DNA sequence: TGTGCCAGCAGCCTACCTCCCCCGGGACGTCGGAACACTGAAGCTTTCTTT.

This chain links TRBV4-3 with TRBJ2-3; D is unresolved. Germline assignment: CDR1 LGHNA and CDR2 YSLEER. The length of the CDR3 is 16 residues. V was pared by 0 bases and J by 2 bases, with 12 bases between. The CDR3 loop is CASSQDRGAYTDTQYF. CDR3 bases: TGCGCCAGCAGCCAAGATCGAGGCGCATACACAGATACGCAGTATTTT.

This clonotype was detected only once. The V call is TRBV14, the J call TRBJ1-1, with a possible D match to TRBD1 (5 bases). Germline lookup yields CDR1 SGHDN and CDR2 FVKESK. V was pared by 4 bases and J by 1 base, with 10 bases between. The CDR3 extends over 14 amino acids. CDR3 residues: CASSPGMWNTEAFF. The CDR3 nucleotides read TGTGCCAGCAGCCCAGGGATGTGGAACACTGAAGCTTTCTTT.

The CDR3: CASSPRSQDNEQFF. CDR3 bases: TGTGCCAGCAGCCCCCGGAGTCAGGACAATGAGCAGTTCTTC. The chain couples TRBV7-3 to TRBJ2-1; no firm D call. The CDR3 extends over 14 amino acids. Germline loops: CDR1 SGHTA, CDR2 FQGTGA. The V end lost 5 bases, the J end lost 5 bases, and 13 bases lay between the germline ends.

This clonotype was detected only a few times. This chain connects TRBV29-1 to TRBJ1-2; 8 bases map to TRBD1. Germline CDR1 SQVTM, CDR2 ANQGSEA. V was pared by 7 bases and J by 7 bases, with 17 bases of the junction left unmatched. The CDR3 loop spans 15 amino acids. CDR3 coding DNA: TGCAGCGCCCACCTAAAGCGACAGGGGACTACTGGCTACACCTTC. Translated, it gives CSAHLKRQGTTGYTF.

The chain employs TRBV6-5 and TRBJ1-6; D is uncertain. The CDR3 runs 14 residues. Germline loops: CDR1 MNHEY, CDR2 SVGAGI. Trimming pared 0 bases from V and 11 bases from J, leaving 11 bases between. The CDR3 nucleotides are TGTGCCAGCAGTTACTCACACGGGTCTACACCCCTCCACTTT. This translates into CASSYSHGSTPLHF.

V is TRBV28 and J is TRBJ1-5; D perhaps matches TRBD1 (6 bases). Germline assignment: CDR1 MDHEN and CDR2 SYDVKM. The CDR3 runs 17 residues. V lost 8 bases and J lost 8, with 28 bases in between. The CDR3 DNA reads TGTGCCAGCCCCCGACGGGACATCCCTGGGTTCGGCGAGCCCCAGCATTTT. The encoded protein is CASPRRDIPGFGEPQHF.

This chain connects TRBV20-1 to TRBJ2-3, with D tentatively TRBD1 or TRBD2 (5 bases each). Germline V lookup: CDR1 DFQATT, CDR2 SNEGSKA (reference sequence). The V end lost 7 bases, the J end lost 2 bases, and 19 bases lay between the germline ends. This CDR3 contains 15 residues. The CDR3 nucleotides are TGCAGTGTCCCGGGCTACCGAGGGGACACAGATACGCAGTATTTT. This codes for CSVPGYRGDTDTQYF.

This clonotype has a handful of counts. The chain has TRBV2 and TRBJ1-5; maybe TRBD1 (5 bases). The CDR3 runs to 13 residues. V was trimmed by 8 bases and J by 8 bases, leaving 16 bases between them. CDR1 is SNHLY and CDR2 is FYNNEI in the germline V gene. CDR3 bases: TGTGCCAGCTCAGGGCCCCCGGCTGAGCCCCAGCATTTT. It encodes CASSGPPAEPQHF.

This clonotype was observed a few times. This rearrangement joins TRBV6-2 or TRBV6-3 to TRBJ2-5; D unresolved. Germline V gene lookup returns CDR1 MNHEY and CDR2 SVGEGT. The CDR3 has 18 residues. With 4 bases removed from V and 0 bases from J, the gap between germline ends came to 21 bases. The CDR3 bases are TGTGCCAGCAGTTCGGGCCCCGGGCCCAACCTCGACCAAGAGACCCAGTACTTC. Its translation is CASSSGPGPNLDQETQYF.

About this clonotype: A much larger clone sits a single nucleotide away, making a read error possible. The gene calls are TRBV7-8 and TRBJ1-3, with D possibly being TRBD1 (5 bases). The V gene's germline CDR1 is SGHVS and CDR2 FQNEAQ. V was clipped by 10 bases and J by 0 bases, with 16 bases between them. The CDR3 loop spans 15 amino acids. CDR3 protein: CAISGTGPSGNTIYF. The DNA for the CDR3 is TGTGCCATCAGTGGTACAGGCCCCTCTGGAAACACCATATATTTT.